These T cell receptor beta chains were read from a single sample in a study of CXCR3-negative and CXCR3-positive naive CD8 T cells. Reanalyzing the 5' RACE reads, TCRdb keeps one entry per CDR3 protein, without DNA. There are 6,000 to 8,000 distinct CDR3 sequences in the sample, with roughly 0.98% held by the top ten. Material: naive CXCR3- CD8+ T cells from blood. The receptors come from a human donor in good health. Some clones in this sample may be carry-over from other donors' samples. Both conserved end residues are part of each CDR3. Clone size is shown for a subset of rows, as once, few, many or a class of expanded clone.

medium-sized | TRBJ1-2 | TRBV5-1 | CASSLEQGNYGYTF
medium-sized | TRBJ2-1 | TRBV5-5 | CASSLGAEPSPYNEQFF
. | TRBJ2-7 | TRBV6-5 | CASSYQGGNEQYF
medium-sized | TRBJ2-7 | TRBV20-1 | CSASWPEAYEQYF
medium-sized | TRBJ2-2 | TRBV6-5 | CASSPGLAYPTGELFF
. | TRBJ2-4 | TRBV2 | CASGAAGPGNIQYF
medium-sized | TRBJ1-1 | TRBV27 | CASSPHDQNTEAFF
medium-sized | TRBJ2-3 | TRBV20-1 | CSARGLAEFTDTQYF
medium-sized | TRBJ2-7 | TRBV4-2 | CASSQEWSGETYEQYF
medium-sized | TRBJ2-1 | TRBV7-3 | CASSLGQTYNEQFF
medium-sized | TRBJ2-2 | TRBV29-1 | CSVQQGATPGELFF
. | TRBJ2-5 | TRBV29-1 | CSVEDRAETQYF
medium-sized | TRBJ1-1 | TRBV18 | CASSPPEAGHTEAFF
. | TRBJ2-7 | TRBV19 | CASSMARGSSYEQYF
medium-sized | TRBJ1-1 | TRBV20-1 | CSAPPLDSGGFKNTEAFF
. | TRBJ2-2 | TRBV20-1 | CSAGTTNTGELFF